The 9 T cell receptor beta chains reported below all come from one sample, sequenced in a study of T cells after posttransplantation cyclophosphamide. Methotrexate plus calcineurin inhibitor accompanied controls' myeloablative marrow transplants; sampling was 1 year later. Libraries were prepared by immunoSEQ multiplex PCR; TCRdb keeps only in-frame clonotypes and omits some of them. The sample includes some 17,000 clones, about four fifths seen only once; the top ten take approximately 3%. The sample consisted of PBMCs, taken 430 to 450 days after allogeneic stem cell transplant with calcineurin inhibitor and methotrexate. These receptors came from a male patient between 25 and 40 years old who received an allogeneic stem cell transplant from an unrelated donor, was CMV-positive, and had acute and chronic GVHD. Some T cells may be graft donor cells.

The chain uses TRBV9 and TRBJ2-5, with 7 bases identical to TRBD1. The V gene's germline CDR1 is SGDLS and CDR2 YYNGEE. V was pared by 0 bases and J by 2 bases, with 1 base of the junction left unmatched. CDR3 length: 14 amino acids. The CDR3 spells CASSVGQGQETQYF. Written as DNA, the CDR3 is TGTGCCAGCAGCGTAGGACAGGGTCAAGAGACCCAGTACTTC.

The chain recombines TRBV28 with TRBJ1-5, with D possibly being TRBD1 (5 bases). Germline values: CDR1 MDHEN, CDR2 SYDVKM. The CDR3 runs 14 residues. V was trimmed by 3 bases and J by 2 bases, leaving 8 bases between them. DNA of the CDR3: TGTGCCAGCAGTTTCGTACAGGGCAATCAGCCCCAGCATTTT. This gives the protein CASSFVQGNQPQHF. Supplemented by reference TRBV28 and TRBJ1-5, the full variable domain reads DVKVTQSSRYLVKRTGEKVFLECVQDMDHENMFWYRQDPGLGLRLIYFSYDVKMKEKGDIPEGYSVSREKKERFSLILESASTNQTSMYLCASSFVQGNQPQHFGDGTRLSIL.

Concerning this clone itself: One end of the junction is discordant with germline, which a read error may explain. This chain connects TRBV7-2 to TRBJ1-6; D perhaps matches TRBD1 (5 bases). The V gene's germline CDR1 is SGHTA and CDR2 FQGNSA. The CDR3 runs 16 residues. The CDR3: CASSPGGEGGESPLHF. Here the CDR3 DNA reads TGCGCCAGCAGCCCCGGGGGGGAAGGAGGAGAGTCACCCCTCCACTTT.

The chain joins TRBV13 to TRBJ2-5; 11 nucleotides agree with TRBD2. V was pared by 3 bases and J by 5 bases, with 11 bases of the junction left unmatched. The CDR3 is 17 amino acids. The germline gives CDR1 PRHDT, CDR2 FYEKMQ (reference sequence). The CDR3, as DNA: TGTGCCAGCAGCTTTTCAAGAACTAGCGGGGGAGGGGAGACCCAGTACTTC. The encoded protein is CASSFSRTSGGGETQYF.

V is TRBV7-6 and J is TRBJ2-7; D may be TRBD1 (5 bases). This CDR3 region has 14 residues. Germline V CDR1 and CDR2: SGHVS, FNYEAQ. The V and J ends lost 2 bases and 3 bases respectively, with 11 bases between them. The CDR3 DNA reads TGTGCCAGCAGCTTAACACAGGCAGACTACGAGCAGTACTTC. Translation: CASSLTQADYEQYF.

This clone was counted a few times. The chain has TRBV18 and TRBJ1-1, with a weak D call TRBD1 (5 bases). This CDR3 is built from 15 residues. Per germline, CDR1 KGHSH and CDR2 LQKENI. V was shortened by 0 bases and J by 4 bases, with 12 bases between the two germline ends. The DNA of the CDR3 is TGTGCCAGCTCACCACCCGTCTTGGGGGGCACTGAAGCTTTCTTT. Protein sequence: CASSPPVLGGTEAFF.

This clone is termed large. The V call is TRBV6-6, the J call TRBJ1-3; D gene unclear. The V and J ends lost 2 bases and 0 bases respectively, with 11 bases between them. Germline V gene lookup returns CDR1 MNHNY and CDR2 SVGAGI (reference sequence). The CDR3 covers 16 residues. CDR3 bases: TGTGCCAGCAGTTACGGGCAGCCCCTCTCTGGAAACACCATATATTTT. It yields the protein CASSYGQPLSGNTIYF.

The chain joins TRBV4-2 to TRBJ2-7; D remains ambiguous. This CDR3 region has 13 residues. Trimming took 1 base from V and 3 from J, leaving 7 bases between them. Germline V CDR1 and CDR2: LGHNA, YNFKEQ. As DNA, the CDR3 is TGTGCCAGCAGCCAAGGAACAGACTACGAGCAGTACTTC. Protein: CASSQGTDYEQYF.

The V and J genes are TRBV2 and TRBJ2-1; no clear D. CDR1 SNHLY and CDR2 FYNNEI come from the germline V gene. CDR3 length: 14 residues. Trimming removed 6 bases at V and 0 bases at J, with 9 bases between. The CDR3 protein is CASSDFSSYNEQFF. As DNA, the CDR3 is TGTGCCAGCAGCGACTTCAGCTCCTACAATGAGCAGTTCTTC.